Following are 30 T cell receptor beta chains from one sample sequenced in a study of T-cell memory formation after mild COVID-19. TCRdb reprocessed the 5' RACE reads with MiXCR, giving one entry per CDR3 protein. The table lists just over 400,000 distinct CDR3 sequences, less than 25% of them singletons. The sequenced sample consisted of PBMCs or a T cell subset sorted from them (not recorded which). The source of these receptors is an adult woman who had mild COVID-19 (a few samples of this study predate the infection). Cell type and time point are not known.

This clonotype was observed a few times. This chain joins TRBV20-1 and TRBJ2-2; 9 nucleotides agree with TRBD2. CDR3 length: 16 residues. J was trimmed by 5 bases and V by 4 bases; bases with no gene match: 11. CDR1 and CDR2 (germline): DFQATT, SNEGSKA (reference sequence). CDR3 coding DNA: TGCAGTGCTACCCCAACTTGGCGGGGGGGGACCGGGGAGCTGTTTTTT. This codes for CSATPTWRGGTGELFF.

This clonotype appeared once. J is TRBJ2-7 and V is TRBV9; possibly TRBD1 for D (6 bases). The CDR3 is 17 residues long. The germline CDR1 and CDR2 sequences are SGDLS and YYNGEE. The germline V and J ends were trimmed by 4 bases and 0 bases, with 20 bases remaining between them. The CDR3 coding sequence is TGTGCCAGCAGCCCGACCGCAAGGGGGTCGAGCTCCTACGAGCAGTACTTC. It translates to CASSPTARGSSSYEQYF.

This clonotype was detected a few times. CDR3 in DNA: TGTGCCAGCAGTTACTCGGGACAGATGAACACTGAAGCTTTCTTT. It codes for CASSYSGQMNTEAFF. V usage is TRBV6-5 and J usage is TRBJ1-1; the match to TRBD1 covers 7 bases. J lost 0 bases, V lost 0 bases, and 1 base had no gene match. This CDR3 has 15 residues. Germline CDR1 is MNHEY and CDR2 is SVGAGI.

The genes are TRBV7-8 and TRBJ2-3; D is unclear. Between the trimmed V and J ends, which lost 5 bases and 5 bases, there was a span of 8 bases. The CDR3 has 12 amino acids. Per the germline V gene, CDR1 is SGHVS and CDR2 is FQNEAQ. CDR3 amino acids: CASSVRIDTQYF. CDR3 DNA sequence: TGTGCCAGCAGCGTTCGAATAGATACGCAGTATTTT.

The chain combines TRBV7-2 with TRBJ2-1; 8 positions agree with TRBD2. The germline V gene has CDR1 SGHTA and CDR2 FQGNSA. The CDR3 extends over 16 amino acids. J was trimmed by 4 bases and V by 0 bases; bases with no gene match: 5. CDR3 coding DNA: TGTGCCAGCAGCTTAGCCGGGACTAGTATATACAATGAGCAGTTCTTC. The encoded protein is CASSLAGTSIYNEQFF.

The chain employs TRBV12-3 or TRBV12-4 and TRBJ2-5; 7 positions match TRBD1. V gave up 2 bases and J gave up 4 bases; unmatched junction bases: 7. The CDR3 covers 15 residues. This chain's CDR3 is CASSLRKGGRETQYF. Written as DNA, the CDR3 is TGTGCCAGCAGTTTACGTAAAGGGGGCAGAGAGACCCAGTACTTC.

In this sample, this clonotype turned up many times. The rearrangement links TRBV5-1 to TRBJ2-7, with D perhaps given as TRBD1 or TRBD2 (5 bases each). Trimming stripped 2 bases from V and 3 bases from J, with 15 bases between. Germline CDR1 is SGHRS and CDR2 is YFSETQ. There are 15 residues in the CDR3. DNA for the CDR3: TGCGCCAGCAGCTTCTCCGGGACGGAAGTCTACGAGCAGTACTTC. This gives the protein CASSFSGTEVYEQYF. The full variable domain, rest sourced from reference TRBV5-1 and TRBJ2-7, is KAGVTQTPRYLIKTRGQQVTLSCSPISGHRSVSWYQQTPGQGLQFLFEYFSETQRNKGNFPGRFSGRQFSNSRSEMNVSTLELGDSALYLCASSFSGTEVYEQYFGPGTRLTVT.

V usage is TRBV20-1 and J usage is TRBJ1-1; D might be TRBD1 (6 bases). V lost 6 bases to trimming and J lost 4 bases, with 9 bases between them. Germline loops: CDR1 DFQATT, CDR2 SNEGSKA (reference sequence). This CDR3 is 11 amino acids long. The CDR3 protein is CSAVDSTEAFF. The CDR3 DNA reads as TGCAGTGCCGTGGACAGCACTGAAGCTTTCTTT.

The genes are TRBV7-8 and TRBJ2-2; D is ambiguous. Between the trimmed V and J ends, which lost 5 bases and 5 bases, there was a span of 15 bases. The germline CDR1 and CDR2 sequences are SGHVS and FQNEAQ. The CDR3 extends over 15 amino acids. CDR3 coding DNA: TGTGCCAGCAGCCCGCTAGTTGAAGGGACCGGGGAGCTGTTTTTT. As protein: CASSPLVEGTGELFF.

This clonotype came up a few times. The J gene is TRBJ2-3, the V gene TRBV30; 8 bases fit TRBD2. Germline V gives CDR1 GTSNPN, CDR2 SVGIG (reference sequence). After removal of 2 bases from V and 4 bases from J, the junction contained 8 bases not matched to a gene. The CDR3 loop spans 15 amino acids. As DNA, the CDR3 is TGTGCCTGGAGTCGCCCGGGGGGGGCCTCAGATACGCAGTATTTT. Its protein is CAWSRPGGASDTQYF.

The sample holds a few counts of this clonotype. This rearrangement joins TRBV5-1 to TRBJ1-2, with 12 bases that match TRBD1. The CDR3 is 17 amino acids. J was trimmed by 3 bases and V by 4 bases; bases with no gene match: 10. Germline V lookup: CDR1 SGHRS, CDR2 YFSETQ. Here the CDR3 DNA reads TGCGCCAGCAGCCCCAGAGGGACAGGGGGCTTAGACTATGGCTACACCTTC. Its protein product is CASSPRGTGGLDYGYTF.

The CDR3 sequence: CASSLGRESSYEQYF. CDR3 in DNA: TGCGCCAGCAGCCTCGGACGGGAGAGCTCCTACGAGCAGTACTTC. The chain couples TRBV5-1 to TRBJ2-7, with D maybe TRBD2 (6 bases). Germline CDR1 SGHRS, CDR2 YFSETQ. Trimming took 4 bases from V and 0 from J, leaving 14 bases between them. The CDR3 sequence is 15 residues long.

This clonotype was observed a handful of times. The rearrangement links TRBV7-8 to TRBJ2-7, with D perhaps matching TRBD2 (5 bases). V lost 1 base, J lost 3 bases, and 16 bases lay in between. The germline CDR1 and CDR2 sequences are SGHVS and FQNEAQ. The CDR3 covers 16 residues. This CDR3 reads CASSLVHGVLSYEQYF. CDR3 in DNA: TGTGCCAGCAGCTTAGTCCACGGGGTGCTGAGCTACGAGCAGTACTTC.

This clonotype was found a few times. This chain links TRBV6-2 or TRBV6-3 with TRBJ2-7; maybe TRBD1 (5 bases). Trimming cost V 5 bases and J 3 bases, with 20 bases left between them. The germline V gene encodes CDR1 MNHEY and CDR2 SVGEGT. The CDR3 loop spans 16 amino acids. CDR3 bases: TGTGCCAGCAGTGCACTTAGGGGCGGTCCGGACTACGAGCAGTACTTC. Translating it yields CASSALRGGPDYEQYF.

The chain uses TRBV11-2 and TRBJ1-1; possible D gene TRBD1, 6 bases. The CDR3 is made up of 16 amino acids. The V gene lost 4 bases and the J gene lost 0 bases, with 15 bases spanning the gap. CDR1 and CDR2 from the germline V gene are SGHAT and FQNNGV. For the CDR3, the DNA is TGTGCCAGCAGCTCCGGCAGGGGCAGCATGAACACTGAAGCTTTCTTT. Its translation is CASSSGRGSMNTEAFF.

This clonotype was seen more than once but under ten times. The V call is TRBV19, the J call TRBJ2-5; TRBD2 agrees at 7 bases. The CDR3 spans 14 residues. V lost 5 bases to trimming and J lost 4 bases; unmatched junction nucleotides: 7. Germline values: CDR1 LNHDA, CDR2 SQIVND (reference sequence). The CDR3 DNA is TGTGCCAGTAGTCAGGGAGGGCCCAGAGAGACCCAGTACTTC. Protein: CASSQGGPRETQYF.

CDR3 amino acids: CASSLRLLNEQFF. CDR3 DNA sequence: TGTGCCAGCAGTCTCCGACTCCTTAATGAGCAGTTCTTC. The chain is built from TRBV12-3 or TRBV12-4 and TRBJ2-1; no clear D. Between the trimmed V and J ends, which lost 5 bases and 7 bases, there was a span of 12 bases. The CDR3 is 13 amino acids.

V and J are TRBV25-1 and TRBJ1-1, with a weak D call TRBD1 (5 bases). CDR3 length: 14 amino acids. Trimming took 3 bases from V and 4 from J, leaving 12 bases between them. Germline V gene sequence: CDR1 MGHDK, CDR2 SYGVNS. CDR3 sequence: CASSDRGESTEAFF. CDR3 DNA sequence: TGTGCCAGCAGTGACCGAGGGGAGAGCACTGAAGCTTTCTTT.

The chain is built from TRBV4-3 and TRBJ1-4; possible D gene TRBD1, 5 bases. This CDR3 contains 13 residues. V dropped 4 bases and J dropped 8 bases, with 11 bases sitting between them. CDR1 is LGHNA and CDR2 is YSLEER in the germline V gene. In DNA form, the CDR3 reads TGCGCCAGCAGCCCCCAGGGTGGCGAAAAACTGTTTTTT. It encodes CASSPQGGEKLFF.

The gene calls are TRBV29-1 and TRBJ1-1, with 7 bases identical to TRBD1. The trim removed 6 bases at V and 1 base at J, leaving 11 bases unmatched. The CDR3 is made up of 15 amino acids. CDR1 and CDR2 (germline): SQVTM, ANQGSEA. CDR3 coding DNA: TGCAGCGTCCGCCAGGGGTACAGGGGGAACACTGAAGCTTTCTTT. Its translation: CSVRQGYRGNTEAFF.

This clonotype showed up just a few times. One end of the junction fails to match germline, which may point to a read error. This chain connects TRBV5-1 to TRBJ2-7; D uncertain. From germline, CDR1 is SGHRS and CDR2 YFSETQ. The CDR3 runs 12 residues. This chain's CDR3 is CASSLNTYEQYF. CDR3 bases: TGTGCCAGCAGCCTCAATACCTACGAGCAGTACTTC.

For the CDR3, the DNA is TGCAGCGGGAGGATCAACAATGAGCAGTTCTTC. Translated, it gives CSGRINNEQFF. The V gene is TRBV29-1, the J gene TRBJ2-1; possible D gene TRBD2, 5 bases. CDR3 length: 11 amino acids. With 7 bases removed from V and 5 bases from J, the gap between germline ends came to 9 bases. CDR1 is SQVTM, CDR2 ANQGSEA, per germline.

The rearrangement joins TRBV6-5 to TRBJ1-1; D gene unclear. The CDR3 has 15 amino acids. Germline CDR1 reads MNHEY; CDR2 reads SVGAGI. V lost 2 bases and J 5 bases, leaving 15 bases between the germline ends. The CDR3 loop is CASSYGRPQLTEAFF. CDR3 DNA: TGTGCCAGCAGTTACGGCAGGCCCCAGTTGACTGAAGCTTTCTTT.

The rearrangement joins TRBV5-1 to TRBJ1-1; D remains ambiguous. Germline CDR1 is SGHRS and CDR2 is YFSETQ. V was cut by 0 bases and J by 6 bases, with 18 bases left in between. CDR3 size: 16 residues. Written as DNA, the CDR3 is TGCGCCAGCAGCTTGGCCTCAAAAGGGCGGCATTCTGAAGCTTTCTTT. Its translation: CASSLASKGRHSEAFF.

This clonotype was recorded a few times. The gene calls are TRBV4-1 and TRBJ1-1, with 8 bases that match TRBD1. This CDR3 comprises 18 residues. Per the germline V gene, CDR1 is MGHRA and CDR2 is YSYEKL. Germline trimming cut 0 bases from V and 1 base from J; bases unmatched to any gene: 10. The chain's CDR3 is CASSQDWQGARGNTEAFF. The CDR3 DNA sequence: TGCGCCAGCAGCCAAGATTGGCAGGGGGCGAGGGGGAACACTGAAGCTTTCTTT.

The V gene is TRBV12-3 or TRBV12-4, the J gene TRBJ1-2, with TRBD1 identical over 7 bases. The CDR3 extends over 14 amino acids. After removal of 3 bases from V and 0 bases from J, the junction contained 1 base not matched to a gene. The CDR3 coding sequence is TGTGCCAGCAGTTTGACAGGGCCTAACTATGGCTACACCTTC. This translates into CASSLTGPNYGYTF.

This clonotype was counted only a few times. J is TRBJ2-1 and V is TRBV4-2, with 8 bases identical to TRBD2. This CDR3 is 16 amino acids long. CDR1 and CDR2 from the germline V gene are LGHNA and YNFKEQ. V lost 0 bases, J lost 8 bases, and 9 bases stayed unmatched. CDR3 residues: CASSQDLREGRDEQFF. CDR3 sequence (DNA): TGTGCCAGCAGCCAAGATCTCCGGGAGGGCCGGGATGAGCAGTTCTTC.

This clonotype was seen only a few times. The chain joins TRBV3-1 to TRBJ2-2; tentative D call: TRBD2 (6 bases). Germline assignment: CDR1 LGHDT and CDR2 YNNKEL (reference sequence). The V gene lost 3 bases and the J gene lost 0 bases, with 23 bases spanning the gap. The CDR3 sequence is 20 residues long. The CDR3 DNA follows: TGTGCCAGCAGCCACACAAAGAAGCCCGGGCGGGGCTCGAACACCGGGGAGCTGTTTTTT. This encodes CASSHTKKPGRGSNTGELFF.

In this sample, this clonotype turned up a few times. Here the CDR3 DNA reads TGCGCCAGCAGCCCAATTAGGGCCATTCAGCCCCAGCATTTT. Translating it yields CASSPIRAIQPQHF. V and J are TRBV4-1 and TRBJ1-5; D gene unclear. CDR1 is MGHRA and CDR2 is YSYEKL in the germline V gene. The CDR3 runs 14 residues. Trimming stripped 4 bases from V and 6 bases from J, with 13 bases between.

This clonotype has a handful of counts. CDR3 protein: CASSPLGTGGGQPQHF. The CDR3 nucleotides read TGTGCCAGCTCACCACTAGGGACAGGGGGTGGTCAGCCCCAGCATTTT. V is TRBV18 and J is TRBJ1-5; 11 nucleotides line up with TRBD1. The junction had 5 bases not matched to a gene; V was cut back by 1 base and J by 6 bases. Per germline, CDR1 KGHSH and CDR2 LQKENI. CDR3 size: 16 residues.